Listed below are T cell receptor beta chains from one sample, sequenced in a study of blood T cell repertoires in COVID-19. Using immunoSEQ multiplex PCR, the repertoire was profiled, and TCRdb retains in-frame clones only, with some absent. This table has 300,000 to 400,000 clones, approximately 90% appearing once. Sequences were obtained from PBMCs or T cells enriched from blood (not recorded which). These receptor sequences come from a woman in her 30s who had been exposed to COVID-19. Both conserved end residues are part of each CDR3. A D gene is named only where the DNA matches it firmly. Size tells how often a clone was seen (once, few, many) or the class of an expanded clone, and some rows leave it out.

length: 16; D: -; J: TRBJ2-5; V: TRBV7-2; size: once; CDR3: CASSLVWGVVRETQYF; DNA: TGTGCCAGCAGCTTAGTTTGGGGCGTAGTCAGGGAGACCCAGTACTTC
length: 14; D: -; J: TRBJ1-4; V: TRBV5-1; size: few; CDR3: CASSLGAGDEKLFF; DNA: TGCGCCAGCAGCTTGGGGGCCGGGGATGAAAAACTGTTTTTT
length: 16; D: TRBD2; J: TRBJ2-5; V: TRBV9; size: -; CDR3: CASSPSLAVYQETQYF; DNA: TGTGCCAGCAGCCCCTCCCTAGCGGTGTACCAAGAGACCCAGTACTTC
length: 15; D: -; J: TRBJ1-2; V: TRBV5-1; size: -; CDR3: CASSPGHKANYGYTF; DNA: TGCGCCAGCAGCCCTGGACACAAAGCTAACTATGGCTACACCTTC
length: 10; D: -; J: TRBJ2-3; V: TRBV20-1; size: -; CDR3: CSTHRDTQYF; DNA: TGCAGTACCCACCGGGATACGCAGTATTTT
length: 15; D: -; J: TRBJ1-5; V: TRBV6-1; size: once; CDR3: CASSEGPLGRGPQHF; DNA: TGTGCCAGCAGTGAAGGCCCCCTTGGGCGGGGGCCCCAGCATTTT
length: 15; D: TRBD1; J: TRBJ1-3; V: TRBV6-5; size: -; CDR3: CASRLGTGSGNTIYF; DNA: TGTGCCAGCAGACTCGGGACAGGCTCTGGAAACACCATATATTTT
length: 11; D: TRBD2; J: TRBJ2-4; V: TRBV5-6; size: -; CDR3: CASSRLAVQYF; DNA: TGTGCCAGCAGCCGACTAGCGGTTCAGTACTTC
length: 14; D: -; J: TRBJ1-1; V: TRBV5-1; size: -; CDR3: CASSSPGRATEAFF; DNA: TGCGCCAGCAGCTCTCCGGGGAGGGCCACTGAAGCTTTCTTT
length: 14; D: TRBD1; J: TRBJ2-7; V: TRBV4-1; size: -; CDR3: CASSPGTGSNEQYF; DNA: TGCGCCAGCAGCCCCGGGACAGGGAGCAACGAGCAGTACTTC
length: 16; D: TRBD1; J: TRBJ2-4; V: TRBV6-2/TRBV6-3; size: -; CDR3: CASSLYTTGAGNIQYF; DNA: TGTGCCAGCAGCTTATATACGACAGGGGCGGGAAACATTCAGTACTTC
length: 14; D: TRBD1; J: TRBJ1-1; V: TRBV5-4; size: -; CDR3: CASSVTGGNSEAFF; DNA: TGTGCCAGCAGTGTGACAGGGGGTAACTCTGAAGCTTTCTTT
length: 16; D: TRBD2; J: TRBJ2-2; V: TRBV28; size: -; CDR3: CASSPTGTSLTGELFF; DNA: TGTGCCAGCAGTCCTACCGGGACTAGCCTCACCGGGGAGCTGTTTTTT
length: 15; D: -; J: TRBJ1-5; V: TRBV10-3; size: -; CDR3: CAISDRQGGNQPQHF; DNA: TGTGCCATCAGTGATCGGCAGGGTGGTAATCAGCCCCAGCATTTT
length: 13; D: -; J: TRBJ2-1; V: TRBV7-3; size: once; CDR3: CASSLNWASEQFF; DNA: TGTGCCAGCAGCCTTAATTGGGCCTCTGAGCAGTTCTTC
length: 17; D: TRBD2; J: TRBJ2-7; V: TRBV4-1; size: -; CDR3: CASSPGKVAGYHYEQYF; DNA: TGCGCCAGCAGCCCAGGAAAAGTAGCGGGGTATCACTACGAGCAGTACTTC
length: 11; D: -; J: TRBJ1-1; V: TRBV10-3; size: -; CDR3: CAAAGEGRAFF; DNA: TGTGCCGCCGCCGGGGAGGGGAGGGCTTTCTTT
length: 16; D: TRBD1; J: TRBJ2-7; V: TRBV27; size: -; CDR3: CASSTIGDRGPGEQYF; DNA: TGTGCCAGCAGTACCATAGGGGACAGGGGCCCCGGCGAGCAGTACTTC
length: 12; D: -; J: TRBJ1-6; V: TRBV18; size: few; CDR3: CASSPGWGTLHF; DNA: TGTGCCAGCTCACCAGGGTGGGGCACCCTCCACTTT
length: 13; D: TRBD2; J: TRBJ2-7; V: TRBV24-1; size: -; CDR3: CATSALGGSEQYF; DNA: TGTGCCACCAGTGCCCTGGGGGGGAGCGAGCAGTACTTC
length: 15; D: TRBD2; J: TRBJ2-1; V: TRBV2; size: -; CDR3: CASSGLRGVYNEQFF; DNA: TGTGCCAGCAGTGGTTTGCGGGGGGTTTACAATGAGCAGTTCTTC
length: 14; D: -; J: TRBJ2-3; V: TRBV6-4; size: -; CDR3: CASSEKAGGDTQYF; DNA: TGTGCCAGCAGTGAAAAAGCCGGAGGGGATACGCAGTATTTT